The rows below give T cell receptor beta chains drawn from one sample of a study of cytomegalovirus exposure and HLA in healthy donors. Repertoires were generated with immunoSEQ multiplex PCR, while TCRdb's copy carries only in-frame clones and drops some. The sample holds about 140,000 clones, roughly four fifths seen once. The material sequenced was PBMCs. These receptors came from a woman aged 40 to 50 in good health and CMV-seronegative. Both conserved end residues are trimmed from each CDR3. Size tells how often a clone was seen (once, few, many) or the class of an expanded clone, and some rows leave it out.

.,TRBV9,ASSVVATAYNEQF
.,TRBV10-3,AISGTSGGTGGELF
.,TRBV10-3,AISESDAGRGPFH
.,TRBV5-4,ASSLETSGNNEQF
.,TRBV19,ASSKPGQGSNEQF
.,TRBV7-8,ASSLTGGNTEAF
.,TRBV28,ASGGASLNTGELF
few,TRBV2,ASSGDFNSPLH
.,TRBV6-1,ASSEGQVRYT
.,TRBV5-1,ASSLNRAAETQY
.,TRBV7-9,ASSLSWRRTEAF